This T cell receptor beta chain was sequenced during a study of CD4+ T cells in melanoma. V was clipped by 4 bases and J by 6 bases, with 7 bases between them. The CDR3 is 11 amino acids. The germline V gene has CDR1 WSHSY and CDR2 SAAADI. Libraries were prepared by immunoSEQ multiplex PCR; TCRdb keeps only in-frame clonotypes and omits some of them. The data show 110,000 to 150,000 clones, around 90% seen once. The sequence was collected from a human donor with melanoma. The rearrangement uses TRBV10-2 and TRBJ2-7, with D tentatively TRBD2 (6 bases). The CDR3 DNA reads as TGCGCCAGCAGTGCGGGGGTCGAGCAGTACTTC. This encodes CASSAGVEQYF.